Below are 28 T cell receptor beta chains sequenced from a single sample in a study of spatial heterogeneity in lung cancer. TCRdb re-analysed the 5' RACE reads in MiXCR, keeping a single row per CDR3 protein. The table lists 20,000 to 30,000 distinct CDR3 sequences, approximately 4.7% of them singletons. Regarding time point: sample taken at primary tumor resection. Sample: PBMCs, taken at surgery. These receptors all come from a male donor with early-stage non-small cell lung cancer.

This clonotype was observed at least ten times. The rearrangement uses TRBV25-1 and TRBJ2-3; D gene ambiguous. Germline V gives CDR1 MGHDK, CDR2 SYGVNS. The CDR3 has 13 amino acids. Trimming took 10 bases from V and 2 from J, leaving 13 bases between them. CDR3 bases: TGTGCCACCTCGACACCTAACACAGATACGCAGTATTTT. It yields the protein CATSTPNTDTQYF.

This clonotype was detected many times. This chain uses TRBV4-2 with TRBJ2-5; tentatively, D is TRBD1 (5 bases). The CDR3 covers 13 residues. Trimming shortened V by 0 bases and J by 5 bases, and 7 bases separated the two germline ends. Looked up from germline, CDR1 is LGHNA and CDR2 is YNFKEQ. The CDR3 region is CASSQEKGETQYF. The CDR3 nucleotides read TGTGCCAGCAGCCAAGAGAAGGGGGAGACCCAGTACTTC.

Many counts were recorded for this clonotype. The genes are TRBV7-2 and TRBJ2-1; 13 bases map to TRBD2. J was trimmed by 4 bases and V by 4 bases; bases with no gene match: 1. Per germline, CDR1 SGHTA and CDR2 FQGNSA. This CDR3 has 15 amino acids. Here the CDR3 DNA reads TGTGCCAGCAGCTGGGGACTAGCGGGATACAATGAGCAGTTCTTC. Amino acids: CASSWGLAGYNEQFF.

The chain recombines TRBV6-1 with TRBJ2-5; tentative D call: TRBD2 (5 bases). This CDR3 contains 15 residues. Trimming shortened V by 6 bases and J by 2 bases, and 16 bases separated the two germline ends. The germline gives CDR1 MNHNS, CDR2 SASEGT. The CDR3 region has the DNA TGTGCCAGCAGCTATGAGGGAAAGGGACAAGAGACCCAGTACTTC. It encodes CASSYEGKGQETQYF.

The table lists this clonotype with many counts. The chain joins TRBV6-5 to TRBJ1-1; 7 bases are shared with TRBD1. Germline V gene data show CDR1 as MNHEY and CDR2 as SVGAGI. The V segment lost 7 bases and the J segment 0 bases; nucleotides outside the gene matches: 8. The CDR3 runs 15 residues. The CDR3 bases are TGTGCCAGCAAACCCCGCAGGGGGTTGAACACTGAAGCTTTCTTT. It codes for CASKPRRGLNTEAFF.

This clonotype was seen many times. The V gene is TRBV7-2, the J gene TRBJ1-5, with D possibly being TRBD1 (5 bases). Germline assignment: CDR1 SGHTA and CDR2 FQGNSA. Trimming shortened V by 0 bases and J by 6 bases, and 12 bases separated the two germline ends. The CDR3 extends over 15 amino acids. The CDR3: CASSLAGRAGQPQHF. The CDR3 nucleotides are TGTGCCAGCAGCTTAGCGGGACGGGCCGGTCAGCCCCAGCATTTT.

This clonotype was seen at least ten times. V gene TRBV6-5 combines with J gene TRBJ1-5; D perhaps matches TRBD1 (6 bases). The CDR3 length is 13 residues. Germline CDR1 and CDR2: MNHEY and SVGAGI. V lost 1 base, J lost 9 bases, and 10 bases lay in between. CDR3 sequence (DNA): TGTGCCAGCAGTTACTTACAGGGTGCGCCCCAGCATTTT. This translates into CASSYLQGAPQHF.

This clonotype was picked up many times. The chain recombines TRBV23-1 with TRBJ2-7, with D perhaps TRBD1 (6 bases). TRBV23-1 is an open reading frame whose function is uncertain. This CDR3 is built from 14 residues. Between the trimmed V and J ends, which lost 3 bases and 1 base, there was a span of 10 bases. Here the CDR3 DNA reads TGCGCCAGCAGTCAGCACGGACAGTCCTACGAGCAGTACTTC. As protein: CASSQHGQSYEQYF.

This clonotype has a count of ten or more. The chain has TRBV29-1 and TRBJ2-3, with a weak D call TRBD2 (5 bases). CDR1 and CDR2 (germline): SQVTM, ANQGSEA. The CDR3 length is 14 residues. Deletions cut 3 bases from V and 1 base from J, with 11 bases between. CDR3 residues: CSVEALEGTDTQYF. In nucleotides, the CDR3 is TGCAGCGTTGAGGCCCTGGAGGGCACAGATACGCAGTATTTT.

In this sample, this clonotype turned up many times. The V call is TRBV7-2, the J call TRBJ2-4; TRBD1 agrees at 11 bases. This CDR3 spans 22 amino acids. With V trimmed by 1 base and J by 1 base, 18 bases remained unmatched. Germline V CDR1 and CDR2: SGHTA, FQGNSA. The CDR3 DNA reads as TGTGCCAGCAGCTTAGTCCCCCGAGTCCGGGACAGGGGGAGGTTGGCCAAAAACATTCAGTACTTC. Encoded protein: CASSLVPRVRDRGRLAKNIQYF. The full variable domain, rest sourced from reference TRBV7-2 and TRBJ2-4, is GAGVSQSPSNKVTEKGKDVELRCDPISGHTALYWYRQSLGQGLEFLIYFQGNSAPDKSGLPSDRFSAERTGGSVSTLTIQRTQQEDSAVYLCASSLVPRVRDRGRLAKNIQYFGAGTRLSVL.

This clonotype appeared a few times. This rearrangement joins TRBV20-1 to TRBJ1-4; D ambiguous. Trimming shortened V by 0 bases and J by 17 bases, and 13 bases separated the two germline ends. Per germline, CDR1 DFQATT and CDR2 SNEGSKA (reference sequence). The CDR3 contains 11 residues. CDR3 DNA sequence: TGCAGTGCTAGAGATCAACTGGACGCATTTTTT. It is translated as CSARDQLDAFF.

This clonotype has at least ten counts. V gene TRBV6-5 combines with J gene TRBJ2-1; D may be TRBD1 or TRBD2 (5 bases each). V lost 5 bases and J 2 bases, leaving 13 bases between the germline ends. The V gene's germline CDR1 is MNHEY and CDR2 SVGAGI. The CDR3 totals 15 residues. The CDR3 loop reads CASSTNRDPYNEQFF. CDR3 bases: TGTGCCAGCAGTACAAACCGGGACCCCTACAATGAGCAGTTCTTC.

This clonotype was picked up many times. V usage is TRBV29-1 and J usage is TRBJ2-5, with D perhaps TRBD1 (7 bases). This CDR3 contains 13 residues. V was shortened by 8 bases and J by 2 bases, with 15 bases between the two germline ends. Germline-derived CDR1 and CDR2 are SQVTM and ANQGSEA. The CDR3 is CSTRRDSQETQYF. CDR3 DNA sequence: TGCAGCACGCGGCGGGACAGTCAAGAGACCCAGTACTTC.

Written as DNA, the CDR3 is TGTGCCAGCAGTATGGGGACAGCTACTTCACCCCTCCACTTT. Translated: CASSMGTATSPLHF. The rearrangement links TRBV27 to TRBJ1-6; 7 bases fit TRBD1. Germline lookup yields CDR1 MNHEY and CDR2 SMNVEV (reference sequence). Losses at the gene ends were 5 bases for V and 9 bases for J; bases not matched to a gene: 7. The CDR3 contains 14 residues.

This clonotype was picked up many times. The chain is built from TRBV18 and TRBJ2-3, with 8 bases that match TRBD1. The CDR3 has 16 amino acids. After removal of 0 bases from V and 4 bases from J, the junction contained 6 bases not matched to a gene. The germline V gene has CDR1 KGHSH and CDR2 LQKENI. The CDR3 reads CASSPPIFRGPDTQYF. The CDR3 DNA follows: TGTGCCAGCTCACCACCGATTTTCAGGGGGCCAGATACGCAGTATTTT.

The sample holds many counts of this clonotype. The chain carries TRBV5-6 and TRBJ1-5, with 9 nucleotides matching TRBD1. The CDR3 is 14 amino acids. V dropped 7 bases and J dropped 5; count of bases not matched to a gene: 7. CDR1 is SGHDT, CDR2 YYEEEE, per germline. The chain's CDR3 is CASGRGTGYQPQHF. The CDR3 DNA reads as TGTGCCAGCGGACGGGGGACAGGGTATCAGCCCCAGCATTTT.

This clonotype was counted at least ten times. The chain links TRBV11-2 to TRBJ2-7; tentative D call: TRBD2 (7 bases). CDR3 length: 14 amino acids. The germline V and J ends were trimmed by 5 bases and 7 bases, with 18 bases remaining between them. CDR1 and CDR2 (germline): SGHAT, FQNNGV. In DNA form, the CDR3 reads TGTGCCAGCAGCCCCGGAGGGGGGGCGCGGGAGCAGTACTTC. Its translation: CASSPGGGAREQYF.

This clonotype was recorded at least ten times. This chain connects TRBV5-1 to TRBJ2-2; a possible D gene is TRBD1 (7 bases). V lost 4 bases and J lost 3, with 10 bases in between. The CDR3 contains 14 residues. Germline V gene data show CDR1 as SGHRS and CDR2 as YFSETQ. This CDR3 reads CASSPRGDTGELFF. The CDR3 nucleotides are TGCGCCAGCAGCCCCAGGGGGGACACCGGGGAGCTGTTTTTT.

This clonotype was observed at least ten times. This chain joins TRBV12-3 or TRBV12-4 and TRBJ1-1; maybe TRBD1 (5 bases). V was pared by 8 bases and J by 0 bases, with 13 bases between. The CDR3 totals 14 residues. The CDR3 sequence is CASWGQLMNTEAFF. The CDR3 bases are TGTGCCAGCTGGGGCCAGCTCATGAACACTGAAGCTTTCTTT.

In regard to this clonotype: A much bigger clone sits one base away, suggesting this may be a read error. The CDR3 coding sequence is TGTGCCAGCAAACGCGACAGGGTCTTCTACGAGCAGTACTTC. Translating it yields CASKRDRVFYEQYF. The rearrangement joins TRBV6-5 to TRBJ2-7; TRBD1 matches at 7 bases. CDR1 and CDR2 (germline): MNHEY, SVGAGI. The CDR3 totals 14 residues. With V trimmed by 7 bases and J by 3 bases, 9 bases remained unmatched.

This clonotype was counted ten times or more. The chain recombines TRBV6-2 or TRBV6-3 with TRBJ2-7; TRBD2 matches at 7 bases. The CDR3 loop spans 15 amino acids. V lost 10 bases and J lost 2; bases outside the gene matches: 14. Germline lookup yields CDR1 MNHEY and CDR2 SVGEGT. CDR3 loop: CATRNGGGGAYEQYF. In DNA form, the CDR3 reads TGTGCCACACGTAATGGAGGCGGGGGAGCCTACGAGCAGTACTTC.

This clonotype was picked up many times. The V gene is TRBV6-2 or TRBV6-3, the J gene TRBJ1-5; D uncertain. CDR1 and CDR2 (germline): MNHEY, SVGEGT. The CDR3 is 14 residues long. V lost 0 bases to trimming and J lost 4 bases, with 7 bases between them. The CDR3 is CASSYSWKNQPQHF. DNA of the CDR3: TGTGCCAGCAGTTACTCGTGGAAAAATCAGCCCCAGCATTTT.

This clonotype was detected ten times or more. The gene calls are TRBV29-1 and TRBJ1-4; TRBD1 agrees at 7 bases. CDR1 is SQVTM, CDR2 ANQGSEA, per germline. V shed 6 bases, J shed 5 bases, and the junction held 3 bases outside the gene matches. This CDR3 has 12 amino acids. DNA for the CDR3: TGCAGCGTGGGACAGCTGAATGAAAAACTGTTTTTT. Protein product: CSVGQLNEKLFF.

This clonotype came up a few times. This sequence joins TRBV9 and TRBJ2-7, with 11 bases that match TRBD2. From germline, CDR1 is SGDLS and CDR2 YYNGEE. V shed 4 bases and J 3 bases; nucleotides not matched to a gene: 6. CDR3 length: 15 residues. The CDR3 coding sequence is TGTGCCAGCAGCCCACAACTAGCGGGGGTCTACGAGCAGTACTTC. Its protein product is CASSPQLAGVYEQYF.

CDR3 in amino acids: CASSPEGGLSGNTIYF. CDR3 DNA: TGTGCCAGCAGCCCAGAAGGGGGCTTGTCCGGAAACACCATATATTTT. This chain uses TRBV5-6 with TRBJ1-3, with 7 bases that match TRBD1. Germline-derived CDR1 and CDR2 are SGHDT and YYEEEE. This CDR3 region has 16 residues. Losses at the gene ends were 4 bases for V and 4 bases for J; bases not matched to a gene: 11.

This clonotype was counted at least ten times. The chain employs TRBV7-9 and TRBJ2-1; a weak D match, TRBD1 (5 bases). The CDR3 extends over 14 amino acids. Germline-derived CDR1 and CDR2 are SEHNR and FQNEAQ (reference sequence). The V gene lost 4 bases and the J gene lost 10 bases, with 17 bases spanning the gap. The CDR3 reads CASSSKGPTAEQFF. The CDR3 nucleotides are TGTGCCAGCAGCTCGAAGGGGCCGACGGCGGAGCAGTTCTTC.

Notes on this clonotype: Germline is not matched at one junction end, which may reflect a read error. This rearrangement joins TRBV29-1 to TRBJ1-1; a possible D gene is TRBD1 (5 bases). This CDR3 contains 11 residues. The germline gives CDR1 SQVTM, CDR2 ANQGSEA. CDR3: CSVQGATGAFF. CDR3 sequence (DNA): TGCAGCGTCCAAGGGGCCACTGGAGCTTTCTTT.

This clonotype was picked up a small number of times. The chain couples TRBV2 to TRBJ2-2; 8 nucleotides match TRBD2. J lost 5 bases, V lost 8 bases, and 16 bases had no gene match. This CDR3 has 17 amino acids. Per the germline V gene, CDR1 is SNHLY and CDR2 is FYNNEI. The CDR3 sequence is CASLSDPGLDSTGELFF. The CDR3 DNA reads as TGTGCCAGCCTATCCGACCCGGGACTAGACTCAACCGGGGAGCTGTTTTTT. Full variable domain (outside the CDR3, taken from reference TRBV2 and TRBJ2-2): EPEVTQTPSHQVTQMGQEVILRCVPISNHLYFYWYRQILGQKVEFLVSFYNNEISEKSEIFDDQFSVERPDGSNFTLKIRSTKLEDSAMYFCASLSDPGLDSTGELFFGEGSRLTVL.